These 25 T cell receptor beta chains share one sample of origin, sequenced in a study of identical twins. TCRdb called the 5' RACE reads again in MiXCR, with one record for every CDR3 protein. Here the sample spans 350,000 or so distinct CDR3 sequences, approximately 13% being singletons. The same specimen was also included in a second study, on yellow fever vaccine responses in identical twins.

Sequencing was done on a sample of CD8+ T cells sorted from blood. Receptors were obtained from a woman aged 18-29 years in good health.

This clonotype turned up a few times. A much larger clone sits a single nucleotide away, making a read error possible. The rearrangement uses TRBV2 and TRBJ2-7, with no clear D. The V end was cut by 5 bases, the J end by 3 bases, with 8 bases between. Germline CDR1 and CDR2: SNHLY and FYNNEI. The CDR3 has 12 amino acids. The CDR3 DNA reads TGTGCCAGCAGTCCAGACAACTACGAGCAGTACTTC. This translates into CASSPDNYEQYF.

The J gene is TRBJ2-2, the V gene TRBV28; D is uncertain. Per germline, CDR1 MDHEN and CDR2 SYDVKM. V lost 6 bases and J lost 4, with 9 bases in between. The length of the CDR3 is 13 residues. The CDR3 spells CASSIRITGELFF. In DNA form, the CDR3 reads TGTGCCAGCAGCATCAGAATCACCGGGGAGCTGTTTTTT.

CDR3 in DNA: TGTGCCAGCAGTTTGCGAGGGTACGAGCAGTACGTC. The encoded protein is CASSLRGYEQYV. V and J are TRBV28 and TRBJ2-7; possible D gene TRBD2, 5 bases. This CDR3 is built from 12 residues. V was clipped by 3 bases and J by 4 bases, with 7 bases between them. CDR1 MDHEN and CDR2 SYDVKM come from the germline V gene.

This clonotype was counted a few times. This sequence joins TRBV7-9 and TRBJ2-7; D is unresolved. CDR1 SEHNR and CDR2 FQNEAQ come from the germline V gene (reference sequence). Trimming shortened V by 2 bases and J by 0 bases, and 11 bases separated the two germline ends. The CDR3 runs 15 residues. The CDR3 DNA sequence: TGTGCCAGCAGCTTATCGGCAGGCAGCTCCTACGAGCAGTACGTC. Its translation: CASSLSAGSSYEQYV.

J is TRBJ2-1 and V is TRBV14; D tentatively reads TRBD1 or TRBD2 (5 bases each). CDR3 length: 15 amino acids. The V gene lost 3 bases and the J gene lost 0 bases, with 9 bases spanning the gap. Germline CDR1 SGHDN, CDR2 FVKESK. CDR3 in amino acids: CASSQWGSSYNEQFF. CDR3 sequence (DNA): TGTGCCAGCAGCCAGTGGGGGAGCTCCTACAATGAGCAGTTCTTC.

In this sample, this clonotype turned up many times. This chain links TRBV11-2 with TRBJ2-3, with D maybe TRBD2 (7 bases). This CDR3 has 14 amino acids. V was trimmed by 3 bases and J by 5 bases, leaving 12 bases between them. Germline values: CDR1 SGHAT, CDR2 FQNNGV. CDR3 loop: CASSFGGQGDTQYF. CDR3 bases: TGTGCCAGCAGCTTCGGGGGGCAGGGAGATACGCAGTATTTT.

This clonotype was recorded many times. The chain is built from TRBV12-3 or TRBV12-4 and TRBJ2-1, with D perhaps matching TRBD1 (5 bases). The CDR3 contains 13 residues. The V end was cut by 11 bases, the J end by 9 bases, with 20 bases between. The CDR3 bases are TGTGCCTCCCAAGTGGGGCAGAACGGTGAGCAGTTCTTC. Protein sequence: CASQVGQNGEQFF.

This clonotype was observed a few times. The chain employs TRBV2 and TRBJ1-5; 7 bases agree with TRBD1. CDR3 length: 15 amino acids. CDR1 is SNHLY and CDR2 is FYNNEI in the germline V gene. Trimming cost V 6 bases and J 1 base; bases outside gene matches: 6. CDR3 nucleotides: TGTGCCAGCAGAGACGGGACAGCAAGCAATCAGCCCCAGCATTTT. Translated: CASRDGTASNQPQHF.

This clonotype was observed a handful of times. The genes are TRBV4-1 and TRBJ2-3, with D perhaps TRBD1 (6 bases). This CDR3 has 15 residues. Trimming shortened V by 0 bases and J by 4 bases, and 11 bases separated the two germline ends. Germline V CDR1 and CDR2: MGHRA, YSYEKL. The CDR3 bases are TGCGCCAGCAGCCAAGAGCCCCAGGGGTCAGATACGCAGTATTTT. As protein: CASSQEPQGSDTQYF.

This clonotype has more than one count but fewer than ten. This chain connects TRBV5-1 to TRBJ2-1; 7 nucleotides agree with TRBD2. The CDR3 runs to 14 residues. V was pared by 5 bases and J by 3 bases, with 5 bases of the junction left unmatched. In germline, CDR1 is SGHRS, CDR2 YFSETQ. The CDR3 here is CASRMSSGYNEQFF. Here the CDR3 DNA reads TGCGCCAGCAGGATGTCTAGCGGCTACAATGAGCAGTTCTTC.

This chain links TRBV7-8 with TRBJ1-5; 7 bases agree with TRBD1. CDR3 length equals 16 residues. The J segment lost 2 bases and the V segment lost 4 bases, leaving 8 bases of the junction unmatched. Germline V gives CDR1 SGHVS, CDR2 FQNEAQ. CDR3 DNA: TGTGCCAGCAGCTCGACAGGGAATCGGGGCAATCAGCCCCAGCATTTT. Its protein product is CASSSTGNRGNQPQHF.

This clonotype was detected only a few times. CDR3 coding DNA: TGTGCCAGCAGCCGACTCAACAGGGGGCGTGTCGGGGAGCTGTTTTTT. Protein product: CASSRLNRGRVGELFF. This chain links TRBV6-1 with TRBJ2-2, with 9 bases fitting TRBD1. The CDR3 spans 16 residues. Germline V lookup: CDR1 MNHNS, CDR2 SASEGT. Trimming took 6 bases from V and 7 from J; bases not matched to a gene: 12.

This clonotype was counted between two and nine times. V usage is TRBV28 and J usage is TRBJ1-4, with D perhaps TRBD1 (5 bases). This CDR3 region has 15 residues. V was cut by 5 bases and J by 2 bases, with 12 bases left in between. CDR1 and CDR2 (germline): MDHEN, SYDVKM. The CDR3 sequence: CASSPWGNTNEKLFF. The CDR3 nucleotides are TGTGCCAGCAGTCCCTGGGGGAACACTAATGAAAAACTGTTTTTT. The whole variable domain, remainder taken from reference TRBV28 and TRBJ1-4, is DVKVTQSSRYLVKRTGEKVFLECVQDMDHENMFWYRQDPGLGLRLIYFSYDVKMKEKGDIPEGYSVSREKKERFSLILESASTNQTSMYLCASSPWGNTNEKLFFGSGTQLSVL.

The chain carries TRBV29-1 and TRBJ2-1; no clear D. The V end was cut by 7 bases, the J end by 4 bases, with 17 bases between. Germline CDR1 is SQVTM and CDR2 is ANQGSEA. The CDR3 has 14 residues. The CDR3 DNA is TGCAGCGGGGAACACGAAGCCCTTTACAATGAGCAGTTCTTC. Amino acid sequence: CSGEHEALYNEQFF.

The chain joins TRBV27 to TRBJ1-1, with no clear D. The CDR3 sequence is 12 residues long. Germline values: CDR1 MNHEY, CDR2 SMNVEV (reference sequence). Between the trimmed V and J ends, which lost 7 bases and 4 bases, there was a span of 10 bases. CDR3 nucleotide sequence: TGTGCCAGCATAGGTAGTAGCACTGAAGCTTTCTTT. Protein sequence: CASIGSSTEAFF.

This clonotype was seen only a few times. This chain joins TRBV27 and TRBJ1-1, with D maybe TRBD1 (5 bases). CDR3 length: 13 amino acids. Germline-derived CDR1 and CDR2 are MNHEY and SMNVEV (reference sequence). V was trimmed by 6 bases and J by 7 bases, leaving 15 bases between them. For the CDR3, the DNA is TGTGCCAGCAGCAATACTCAGGGAGATGAAGCTTTCTTT. Translating it yields CASSNTQGDEAFF.

V is TRBV18 and J is TRBJ2-2; the D is unclear. Germline CDR1 KGHSH, CDR2 LQKENI. Trimming left V 4 bases short and J 6 bases short, with 9 bases between. The CDR3 sequence is 13 residues long. The CDR3 protein is CASSQTGAGELFF. DNA of the CDR3: TGTGCCAGCTCACAGACTGGGGCCGGGGAGCTGTTTTTT. Combining the CDR3 with reference TRBV18 and TRBJ2-2 gives the whole variable domain NAGVMQNPRHLVRRRGQEARLRCSPMKGHSHVYWYRQLPEEGLKFMVYLQKENIIDESGMPKERFSAEFPKEGPSILRIQQVVRGDSAAYFCASSQTGAGELFFGEGSRLTVL.

On this clonotype: The junction shows a germline mismatch at one end, possibly a read error. The CDR3 DNA sequence: TGTGCCAGCAGACAAGGGCCCCCACAAGACTATAATTCACCCCTCCACTTT. Encoded protein: CASRQGPPQDYNSPLHF. This chain joins TRBV4-2 and TRBJ1-6, with D hard to call. The germline V gene encodes CDR1 LGHNA and CDR2 YNFKEQ. The CDR3 is 17 amino acids.

This clonotype was seen at least ten times. V is TRBV29-1 and J is TRBJ2-3; D remains unclear. Germline V CDR1 and CDR2: SQVTM, ANQGSEA. V was pared by 4 bases and J by 1 base, with 9 bases between. The CDR3 extends over 13 amino acids. The DNA of the CDR3 is TGCAGCGTTGTTCTCGTGGGCACAGATACGCAGTATTTT. This sequence encodes CSVVLVGTDTQYF.

This clonotype was picked up many times. The genes are TRBV29-1 and TRBJ2-7; a weak D match, TRBD1 (5 bases). The CDR3 runs 13 residues. CDR1 is SQVTM and CDR2 is ANQGSEA in the germline V gene. Trimming took 4 bases from V and 2 from J, leaving 12 bases between them. This CDR3 is CSVVFLGAYEQYF. The CDR3 DNA is TGCAGCGTTGTTTTTCTAGGGGCCTACGAGCAGTACTTC.

CDR3 sequence: CASSQETGFNEQFF. CDR3 nucleotide sequence: TGTGCCAGCAGCCAAGAGACAGGGTTCAATGAGCAGTTCTTC. V usage is TRBV3-1 and J usage is TRBJ2-1; 7 bases are shared with TRBD1. Germline loops: CDR1 LGHDT, CDR2 YNNKEL (reference sequence). The CDR3 runs to 14 residues. V trimming: 0 bases; J trimming: 6 bases; junction bases outside the gene matches: 2.

The table lists this clonotype with many counts. The chain recombines TRBV4-1 with TRBJ1-5, with no clear D. The CDR3 loop spans 14 amino acids. Trimming stripped 0 bases from V and 9 bases from J, with 12 bases between. Germline V gives CDR1 MGHRA, CDR2 YSYEKL. The CDR3 loop reads CASSQEEPGPPQHF. The CDR3, as DNA: TGCGCCAGCAGCCAAGAGGAACCCGGTCCGCCCCAGCATTTT.

This clonotype showed up just a few times. V usage is TRBV3-1 and J usage is TRBJ2-5; D is uncertain. The V end lost 5 bases, the J end lost 5 bases, and 15 bases lay between the germline ends. Germline CDR1 reads LGHDT; CDR2 reads YNNKEL (reference sequence). The CDR3 extends over 14 amino acids. CDR3 region: CASSLNDQDETQYF. The CDR3 nucleotides read TGTGCCAGCAGCTTAAATGACCAGGACGAGACCCAGTACTTC.

This clonotype was recorded a few times. V usage is TRBV5-5 and J usage is TRBJ2-1, with unresolved D. Trimming shortened V by 0 bases and J by 0 bases, and 7 bases separated the two germline ends. Germline V gives CDR1 SGHKS, CDR2 YYEKEE (reference sequence). The CDR3 runs to 15 residues. The CDR3 protein is CASSLEESSYNEQFF. The DNA of the CDR3 is TGTGCCAGCAGCTTGGAGGAGAGCTCCTACAATGAGCAGTTCTTC.

The chain couples TRBV5-3 to TRBJ1-4, with D hard to call. TRBV5-3 is annotated as an ORF whose role is uncertain. Trimming stripped 3 bases from V and 8 bases from J, with 14 bases between. There are 14 residues in the CDR3. CDR3 coding DNA: TGTGCCAGAAGCTCCGCCCGGATGTGCGAAAAACTGTTTTTT. Its protein is CARSSARMCEKLFF.